The 13 T cell receptor beta chains presented below share a single source sample, sequenced in a study of cytomegalovirus exposure and HLA in healthy donors. PCR used 60 Vbeta primers and 13 Jbeta primers. TCRdb's table, derived via immunoSEQ multiplex PCR, lists solely in-frame clones and lacks some. The sample spans 200,000 to 250,000 clones; the ten largest clones claim approximately 0.98%. Specimen: PBMCs. These receptors came from a woman in her twenties or thirties in good health and CMV-seropositive.

V is TRBV2 and J is TRBJ2-1; D gene ambiguous. The germline V and J ends were trimmed by 4 bases and 7 bases, with 20 bases remaining between them. Germline CDR1 and CDR2: SNHLY and FYNNEI. The CDR3 runs 16 residues. DNA for the CDR3: TGTGCCAGCAGTGGGTATCAGGCCCTGACGAGTAATGAGCAGTTCTTC. Translating gives CASSGYQALTSNEQFF.

The rearrangement joins TRBV19 to TRBJ1-2; 7 nucleotides line up with TRBD1. The V segment lost 4 bases and the J segment 4 bases; nucleotides outside the gene matches: 9. The CDR3 spans 15 residues. Germline values: CDR1 LNHDA, CDR2 SQIVND (reference sequence). CDR3 sequence (DNA): TGTGCCAGTAGTACCCCCGGGGCAGGGGGCTATGGCTACACCTTC. Translating it yields CASSTPGAGGYGYTF.

The chain is built from TRBV30 and TRBJ2-3; 8 nucleotides agree with TRBD1. The CDR3 covers 12 residues. Per germline, CDR1 GTSNPN and CDR2 SVGIG (reference sequence). The V gene end was trimmed by 4 bases and the J gene end by 4 bases; junction bases not matched to a gene: 1. The CDR3 sequence is CAWTGGADTQYF. In DNA form, the CDR3 reads TGTGCCTGGACAGGGGGCGCAGATACGCAGTATTTT.

This sequence joins TRBV6-5 and TRBJ2-6, with D unresolved. The CDR3 length is 16 residues. The germline CDR1 and CDR2 sequences are MNHEY and SVGAGI. V lost 0 bases and J lost 0, with 6 bases in between. In DNA, the CDR3 is TGTGCCAGCAGTTACTCGATAGTCTCTGGGGCCAACGTCCTGACTTTC. Encoded protein: CASSYSIVSGANVLTF.

The rearrangement links TRBV30 to TRBJ1-1; 9 nucleotides align to TRBD1. The CDR3 totals 17 residues. The trim removed 1 base at V and 7 bases at J, leaving 16 bases unmatched. From germline, CDR1 is GTSNPN and CDR2 SVGIG (reference sequence). CDR3 residues: CAWSDYPGTGYLGEAFF. CDR3 bases: TGTGCCTGGAGTGACTACCCCGGGACAGGGTATCTAGGTGAAGCTTTCTTT.

The gene calls are TRBV7-9 and TRBJ1-2; D uncertain. The ends were cut back, 1 base at V and 0 bases at J, with 9 bases in the middle. The germline V gene encodes CDR1 SEHNR and CDR2 FQNEAQ (reference sequence). The CDR3 loop spans 15 amino acids. CDR3 region: CASSLGPGSNYGYTF. The CDR3 DNA is TGTGCCAGCAGCTTAGGGCCAGGCTCTAACTATGGCTACACCTTC.

V and J are TRBV27 and TRBJ2-7, with TRBD1 identical over 9 bases. This CDR3 is 15 amino acids long. The junction had 4 bases not matched to a gene; V was cut back by 4 bases and J by 0 bases. Germline CDR1 and CDR2: MNHEY and SMNVEV (reference sequence). The CDR3 loop reads CASSSGTGLSYEQYF. The CDR3 DNA reads as TGTGCCAGCAGTTCCGGGACAGGGCTCTCCTACGAGCAGTACTTC.

CDR3 coding DNA: TGTGCCAGCAGTTTGGAGGCAGGGGGCTCCTACAATGAGCAGTTCTTC. Translating it yields CASSLEAGGSYNEQFF. The chain employs TRBV28 and TRBJ2-1; the match to TRBD1 covers 7 bases. V lost 3 bases, J lost 0 bases, and 5 bases stayed unmatched. Germline CDR1 reads MDHEN; CDR2 reads SYDVKM. CDR3 size: 16 residues.

This chain uses TRBV7-9 with TRBJ1-5, with a possible D match to TRBD1 (6 bases). With 2 bases removed from V and 3 bases from J, the gap between germline ends came to 14 bases. The CDR3 length is 16 residues. Germline lookup yields CDR1 SEHNR and CDR2 FQNEAQ (reference sequence). The CDR3 sequence is CASSLSGVTNNQPQHF. Here the CDR3 DNA reads TGTGCCAGCAGCTTATCAGGGGTTACTAACAATCAGCCCCAGCATTTT.

The chain links TRBV9 to TRBJ2-1, with 7 bases matching TRBD1. J gave up 3 bases and V 3 bases, and 9 bases lay outside the gene matches. The germline gives CDR1 SGDLS, CDR2 YYNGEE. This CDR3 is built from 16 residues. As DNA, the CDR3 is TGTGCCAGCAGCGCCTCGGGACAGACAAACTACAATGAGCAGTTCTTC. Its protein product is CASSASGQTNYNEQFF.

This sequence joins TRBV5-1 and TRBJ1-1; D possibly corresponds to TRBD1 (5 bases). Per germline, CDR1 SGHRS and CDR2 YFSETQ. The CDR3 loop spans 13 amino acids. V lost 0 bases and J lost 11, with 14 bases in between. CDR3: CASSLERAGRAFF. The CDR3 nucleotides are TGCGCCAGCAGCTTGGAGAGGGCAGGGAGGGCTTTCTTT.

The gene calls are TRBV19 and TRBJ2-5; 8 nucleotides line up with TRBD1. The J segment lost 5 bases and the V segment lost 6 bases, leaving 17 bases of the junction unmatched. Germline V gene data show CDR1 as LNHDA and CDR2 as SQIVND (reference sequence). The CDR3 runs to 17 residues. In DNA form, the CDR3 reads TGTGCCAGTAGAAATCGTCACGGACAGGGACTCGGGGAGACCCAGTACTTC. As protein: CASRNRHGQGLGETQYF. Filled out from reference TRBV19 and TRBJ2-5, the complete variable domain reads DGGITQSPKYLFRKEGQNVTLSCEQNLNHDAMYWYRQDPGQGLRLIYYSQIVNDFQKGDIAEGYSVSREKKESFPLTVTSAQKNPTAFYLCASRNRHGQGLGETQYFGPGTRLLVL.

This chain joins TRBV18 and TRBJ1-5; 8 nucleotides line up with TRBD1. After removal of 5 bases from V and 3 bases from J, the junction contained 6 bases not matched to a gene. Germline V gene lookup returns CDR1 KGHSH and CDR2 LQKENI. The CDR3 is 15 residues long. The CDR3 loop is CASSSDRAFNQPQHF. In nucleotides, the CDR3 is TGTGCCAGCTCATCGGACAGGGCGTTCAATCAGCCCCAGCATTTT.